This record covers a single TCR beta chain. It lacks a known antigen. The sample holds no much larger clone one base away, and base qualities are not on file. The data were taken from a study of blood T cell repertoires in COVID-19 (dated by TCRdb to 2018 to 2021). With regard to the full study: The collaborator samples originated in the United States, Italy and Spain and spanned the acute and convalescent phases of COVID-19. Nearly every sample came with metadata listing a de-identified subject ID, COVID-19 status, age in years and sex. Deeply sampled blood TCRbeta repertoires from subjects exposed to, actively infected with, or recovered from COVID-19 were included in the dataset. The repertoires were made available in a free public database intended to serve as a resource for research on the immune response to SARS-CoV-2. Where available, HLA class I and class II types were taken from metadata supplied by the sample provider and were not determined by assay-based typing. The samples were drawn from the first 160 participants of the ongoing ImmuneRACE study and from 1,254 subjects provided by 6 global collaborators. The material from the prospective study consisted of cDNA or gDNA derived from T cells, B-cell-depleted T cells, or PBMCs. What the study reported, not specific to this receptor: Clinical and demographic metadata were provided uncurated, with the amount varying by source and participant.

TCRbeta CDR3 regions were amplified from genomic DNA using the immunoSEQ Assay, a bias-controlled multiplex PCR. Turning to the authors' computational methods: Within the assay, amplification of reference gene primers was used to estimate how many nucleated cells each sample contained. Sequence reads were collapsed and filtered to measure the absolute abundance of every unique TCRbeta CDR3 rearrangement. For each sample, productive Simpson clonality was calculated as the square root of Simpson's diversity index across productive rearrangements. Sourced from immuneACCESS, this table was stored by TCRdb with only in-frame sequences that have V and J called. A share of the clones is absent; for the studies checked, an unresolved V gene accounts for under half, and the remainder has no known explanation. From that table come the V and J calls and clone size; the DNA was used to work out D and trimming. The sample profile shows 290,000 or so clones; around nine tenths of them were found once. The ten most abundant clones make up about 2.6% of the sample.

Based on the germline V gene (reference sequence), the CDR1 and CDR2 sequences are PRHDT and FYEKMQ. The germline V and J ends show losses of 5 bases and 1 base respectively, and no gene match explains 10 bases of the junction. The CDR3, from cysteine to phenylalanine, totals 17 residues. Left in the record is the CDR3 DNA by itself, 51 bases read in frame from the first base. Participants in the prospective study were aged about 18 to 100 years, lived in about two dozen United States geographic areas, and enrolled through a virtual design. In the prospective study, participants were assigned to cohorts based on the clinical history participants reported in a screening survey and a study questionnaire. For ImmuneRACE Cohort 3, a participant was defined as recovered based on two consecutive negative NP/OP PCR tests, clearance by a healthcare professional, or resolution of symptoms. In the prospective study, mobile phlebotomists collected whole blood, serum and a nasopharyngeal or oropharyngeal swab from each participant. Over an approximately two-month period, participants in the prospective study had the option of providing additional blood draws and questionnaires. Prospective study blood samples were shipped either frozen or at room temperature before DNA extraction.

The TCR originated in a woman under 30 who had recovered from COVID-19. Here the chain combines TRBV13 and TRBJ1-2; the central 10 bases match TRBD1. The sequenced material came from PBMCs or T cells enriched from blood (not recorded which). The DNA sequence is TGTGCCAGCAGCAACCGGGACAGGGGAAATAGTAACTATGGCTACACCTTC. This codes for CASSNRDRGNSNYGYTF.